This is a list of T cell receptor beta chains from one sample in a study of T-cell memory formation after mild COVID-19. Each CDR3 protein is one row after TCRdb ran MiXCR on the 5' RACE reads. The sample records hundreds of thousands of distinct CDR3 sequences, roughly 22% being singletons. The sequencing input was PBMCs or a T cell subset sorted from them (not recorded which). These TCRs come from an adult woman who had mild COVID-19 (a few samples of this study predate the infection). Cell type and time point are not known. Both conserved end residues are part of each CDR3. Each record gives: clone size, D gene, V gene, J gene, CDR3 DNA, CDR3 protein. The D gene is left open where the match is weak. Size values are once, few and many counts, or a class for expanded clones, and some rows have none.

clone size: .
D gene: .
V gene: TRBV9
J gene: TRBJ1-6
CDR3 DNA: TGTGCCAGCAGCGTAGATGGGCACGACACAAATTCACCCCTCCACTTT
CDR3 protein: CASSVDGHDTNSPLHF

clone size: .
D gene: TRBD2
V gene: TRBV5-5
J gene: TRBJ2-5
CDR3 DNA: TGTGCCAGCAGCTTCCGGTCCGTAAGCGGGGGATCCGCGCGGACCCAGTACTTC
CDR3 protein: CASSFRSVSGGSARTQYF

clone size: .
D gene: TRBD2
V gene: TRBV12-3/TRBV12-4
J gene: TRBJ2-1
CDR3 DNA: TGTGCCAGCCGTCATACTAGCGGGATTTATGAGCAGTTCTTC
CDR3 protein: CASRHTSGIYEQFF

clone size: .
D gene: TRBD1
V gene: TRBV5-1
J gene: TRBJ1-5
CDR3 DNA: TGCGCCAGCAGCCTCGGACAGGGGGGCCATCAGCCCCAGCATTTT
CDR3 protein: CASSLGQGGHQPQHF

clone size: .
D gene: TRBD1
V gene: TRBV27
J gene: TRBJ1-2
CDR3 DNA: TGTGCCAGCAGGGGAGGGGGCCGCTATGGCTACACCTTC
CDR3 protein: CASRGGGRYGYTF

clone size: few
D gene: .
V gene: TRBV6-5
J gene: TRBJ2-7
CDR3 DNA: TGTGCCAGCAGTTACTCAAGTTCCGGGGAGCTTATCTACGAGCAGTACTTC
CDR3 protein: CASSYSSSGELIYEQYF

clone size: many
D gene: TRBD1
V gene: TRBV12-3/TRBV12-4
J gene: TRBJ1-4
CDR3 DNA: TGTGCCAGCAGTCAAAGGACAGGGTCTGGTGAAAAACTGTTTTTT
CDR3 protein: CASSQRTGSGEKLFF

clone size: .
D gene: TRBD1
V gene: TRBV5-1
J gene: TRBJ2-7
CDR3 DNA: TGCGCCAGCAGCCGGCAACAGGGGTACGAGCAGTACTTC
CDR3 protein: CASSRQQGYEQYF

clone size: .
D gene: .
V gene: TRBV5-1
J gene: TRBJ1-2
CDR3 DNA: TGCGCCAGCAGCTTGGCCCCGGACGCGGGGGTAATGGGTGGCTACACCTTC
CDR3 protein: CASSLAPDAGVMGGYTF

clone size: .
D gene: .
V gene: TRBV5-4
J gene: TRBJ1-3
CDR3 DNA: TGTGCCAGCAGCCCGGGACTGACTGGAAACACCATATATTTT
CDR3 protein: CASSPGLTGNTIYF

clone size: few
D gene: TRBD2
V gene: TRBV7-2
J gene: TRBJ2-5
CDR3 DNA: TGTGCCAGCAGCTTAGTGGTTGGGCGGGGGAGCAAAGAGACCCAGTACTTC
CDR3 protein: CASSLVVGRGSKETQYF

clone size: few
D gene: TRBD2
V gene: TRBV3-1
J gene: TRBJ2-7
CDR3 DNA: TGTGCCAGCAGCCGATTAGCGGGAGCCTACGAGCAGTACTTC
CDR3 protein: CASSRLAGAYEQYF

clone size: .
D gene: TRBD1
V gene: TRBV6-2/TRBV6-3
J gene: TRBJ2-7
CDR3 DNA: TGTGCCAGCAGACCCGGGACAGGGTTGGGTACCTACGAGCAGTACTTC
CDR3 protein: CASRPGTGLGTYEQYF

clone size: .
D gene: .
V gene: TRBV20-1
J gene: TRBJ2-2
CDR3 DNA: TGCAGTGCTAGAGGGGGGAACACCGGGGAGCTGTTTTTT
CDR3 protein: CSARGGNTGELFF

clone size: .
D gene: .
V gene: TRBV6-5
J gene: TRBJ2-5
CDR3 DNA: TGTGCCAGCAGTTACTCGTCCGAGACCCAGTACTTC
CDR3 protein: CASSYSSETQYF

clone size: .
D gene: TRBD2
V gene: TRBV6-5
J gene: TRBJ2-7
CDR3 DNA: TGTGCCAGTGCGACTAGCGGGTACGATGCGCAGTACTTC
CDR3 protein: CASATSGYDAQYF

clone size: .
D gene: TRBD2
V gene: TRBV4-1
J gene: TRBJ2-7
CDR3 DNA: TGCGCCAGCAGCCTGACCGGGAGCGGGGGGGCCTACGAGCAGTACTTC
CDR3 protein: CASSLTGSGGAYEQYF

clone size: few
D gene: .
V gene: TRBV4-2
J gene: TRBJ1-2
CDR3 DNA: TGTGCCAGCAGCCAAGAGGGTCATTCTGGCTATGGCTACACCTTC
CDR3 protein: CASSQEGHSGYGYTF

clone size: .
D gene: .
V gene: TRBV3-1
J gene: TRBJ2-2
CDR3 DNA: TGTGCCAGCAGCCAAGATCTTACTTTCAAAGGCGGGGAGCTGTTTTTT
CDR3 protein: CASSQDLTFKGGELFF

clone size: .
D gene: .
V gene: TRBV12-3/TRBV12-4
J gene: TRBJ1-4
CDR3 DNA: TGTGCCAGCAGTTTACTCCGTTGGGGAACTAATGAAAAACTGTTTTTT
CDR3 protein: CASSLLRWGTNEKLFF

clone size: few
D gene: .
V gene: TRBV5-1
J gene: TRBJ1-2
CDR3 DNA: TGCGCCAGCAGCTTGGAGGTGGGGGCCTTAGGGGCACGGTGGGGCTACACCTTC
CDR3 protein: CASSLEVGALGARWGYTF

clone size: few
D gene: .
V gene: TRBV10-3
J gene: TRBJ2-1
CDR3 DNA: TGTGCCATCAGTGAGCTTACGCCTGAGCAGTTCTTC
CDR3 protein: CAISELTPEQFF

clone size: .
D gene: .
V gene: TRBV7-8
J gene: TRBJ2-1
CDR3 DNA: TGTGCCAGCAGCTTAGGTGCGATTAACTCTATCTCCTACAATGAGCAGTTCTTC
CDR3 protein: CASSLGAINSISYNEQFF

clone size: .
D gene: TRBD2
V gene: TRBV29-1
J gene: TRBJ2-2
CDR3 DNA: TGCAGCGTTGAGCAGCGGGAGGGCGCCACCGGGGAGCTGTTTTTT
CDR3 protein: CSVEQREGATGELFF

clone size: few
D gene: TRBD2
V gene: TRBV29-1
J gene: TRBJ2-7
CDR3 DNA: TGCAGCGCAGCAGGGACTAGCGGGAGGTACAACGAGCAGTACTTC
CDR3 protein: CSAAGTSGRYNEQYF

clone size: .
D gene: .
V gene: TRBV12-3/TRBV12-4
J gene: TRBJ1-2
CDR3 DNA: TGTGCCAGCTGTCGGGACGGCCATGGCTACACCTTC
CDR3 protein: CASCRDGHGYTF

clone size: .
D gene: TRBD2
V gene: TRBV4-3
J gene: TRBJ2-1
CDR3 DNA: TGCGCCAGCAGCCAAGGTCGACTAGCGGCCCCCAATGAGCAGTTCTTC
CDR3 protein: CASSQGRLAAPNEQFF

clone size: .
D gene: TRBD2
V gene: TRBV27
J gene: TRBJ2-1
CDR3 DNA: TGTGCCAGCAGCAAGGGAACTAGCGGGGGATACAATGAGCAGTTCTTC
CDR3 protein: CASSKGTSGGYNEQFF

clone size: few
D gene: TRBD1
V gene: TRBV11-3
J gene: TRBJ2-2
CDR3 DNA: TGTGCCAGCAGCGGACAGGGGGTTGCCGGGGAGCTGTTTTTT
CDR3 protein: CASSGQGVAGELFF

clone size: .
D gene: .
V gene: TRBV20-1
J gene: TRBJ2-7
CDR3 DNA: TGCAGTGGGGCACAGGGCGCCTACGAGCAGTACTTC
CDR3 protein: CSGAQGAYEQYF

clone size: .
D gene: TRBD1
V gene: TRBV5-1
J gene: TRBJ2-2
CDR3 DNA: TGCGCCAGCAGCCCGGTTCCCGAACAGGGGAGCACCGGGGAGCTGTTTTTT
CDR3 protein: CASSPVPEQGSTGELFF

clone size: few
D gene: TRBD1
V gene: TRBV11-3
J gene: TRBJ2-2
CDR3 DNA: TGTGCCACCCCAGGACAGGGGGGGAACACCGGGGAGCTGTTTTTT
CDR3 protein: CATPGQGGNTGELFF

clone size: few
D gene: .
V gene: TRBV12-3/TRBV12-4
J gene: TRBJ2-7
CDR3 DNA: TGTGCCAGCAGTTTGTCTGCCGGAGACTACGAGCAGTACTTC
CDR3 protein: CASSLSAGDYEQYF

clone size: few
D gene: .
V gene: TRBV6-1
J gene: TRBJ2-6
CDR3 DNA: TGTGCCAGCAGGGACGCCGGGGGCTCTGGGGCCAACGTCCTGACTTTC
CDR3 protein: CASRDAGGSGANVLTF

clone size: few
D gene: TRBD1
V gene: TRBV4-2
J gene: TRBJ2-5
CDR3 DNA: TGTGCCAGCAGCCCGCCGGGACAGCAAGAGACCCAGTACTTC
CDR3 protein: CASSPPGQQETQYF

clone size: few
D gene: .
V gene: TRBV9
J gene: TRBJ2-2
CDR3 DNA: TGTGCCAGCAGCGTAGCAGGGACCGGGGAGCTGTTTTTT
CDR3 protein: CASSVAGTGELFF

clone size: many
D gene: TRBD1
V gene: TRBV18
J gene: TRBJ1-5
CDR3 DNA: TGTGCCAGCTCACCACTGGGGACAGGGCAACCTAGCAATCAGCCCCAGCATTTT
CDR3 protein: CASSPLGTGQPSNQPQHF

clone size: few
D gene: .
V gene: TRBV5-1
J gene: TRBJ2-3
CDR3 DNA: TGCGCCAGCAGCTTGGCGGGGGAGACCACAGATACGCAGTATTTT
CDR3 protein: CASSLAGETTDTQYF

clone size: .
D gene: TRBD2
V gene: TRBV7-3
J gene: TRBJ2-3
CDR3 DNA: TGTGCCAGCAGCCCTCAGCCGGGACTAGCGGGGAAGGAAAGGACGCAGTATTTT
CDR3 protein: CASSPQPGLAGKERTQYF

clone size: few
D gene: TRBD2
V gene: TRBV6-5
J gene: TRBJ2-3
CDR3 DNA: TGTGCCAGCAGTTACTGGACTAGCGGGAGAGGTACGCAGTATTTT
CDR3 protein: CASSYWTSGRGTQYF

clone size: .
D gene: TRBD1
V gene: TRBV12-3/TRBV12-4
J gene: TRBJ2-1
CDR3 DNA: TGTGCCAGCAGTTTAGGAGACAGGGTATACTACAATGAGCAGTTCTTC
CDR3 protein: CASSLGDRVYYNEQFF